This passage covers 6 T cell receptor beta chains from one sample sequenced in a study of T cells in Graves' hyperthyroidism and ophthalmopathy. Researchers took RNA transcripts and amplified the TCR beta CDR3 regions from them. The study used the HTBI primer set for a first-round RT-PCR of the TCR CDR3. TCRdb passed the multiplex PCR reads through MiXCR, listing each CDR3 protein once. The table records fewer than 450,000 distinct CDR3 sequences, under 20% of them present only once. What was sequenced was blood. The receptors derive from a young man with Graves' ophthalmopathy.

The V gene is TRBV6-1, the J gene TRBJ1-5; no reliable D call. Germline loops: CDR1 MNHNS, CDR2 SASEGT. With 7 bases removed from V and 1 base from J, the gap between germline ends came to 11 bases. The CDR3 sequence is 14 residues long. In nucleotides, the CDR3 is TGTGCCAGCAAGATAGACGGGAGCAATCAGCCCCAGCATTTT. Amino acid sequence: CASKIDGSNQPQHF.

The gene calls are TRBV4-1 and TRBJ1-1; D is unresolved. CDR3 length equals 14 residues. The V end was cut by 8 bases, the J end by 0 bases, with 13 bases between. Germline V gene lookup returns CDR1 MGHRA and CDR2 YSYEKL. The CDR3 region is CASCRSDVNTEAFF. In nucleotides, the CDR3 is TGCGCCAGCTGCCGGAGTGACGTGAACACTGAAGCTTTCTTT.

This chain uses TRBV7-2 with TRBJ2-1; possibly TRBD2 for D (6 bases). CDR3 length equals 15 residues. Germline V gene data show CDR1 as SGHTA and CDR2 as FQGNSA. V was cut by 6 bases and J by 2 bases, with 14 bases left in between. This chain's CDR3 is CASRLAHGTYNEQFF. DNA for the CDR3: TGTGCCAGCAGACTAGCCCACGGCACCTACAATGAGCAGTTCTTC.

This sequence joins TRBV6-1 and TRBJ2-1; 7 positions agree with TRBD2. The CDR3 is 14 residues long. Losses at the gene ends were 10 bases for V and 10 bases for J; bases not matched to a gene: 16. CDR1 is MNHNS, CDR2 SASEGT, per germline. In DNA form, the CDR3 reads TGTGCCACCAGCGGGGCGTGGCTTTTTAACGAGCAGTTCTTC. The encoded protein is CATSGAWLFNEQFF.

V gene TRBV24-1 combines with J gene TRBJ2-1, with D unclear. Trimming took 4 bases from V and 6 from J, leaving 18 bases between them. Germline V gene data show CDR1 as KGHDR and CDR2 as SFDVKD. The length of the CDR3 is 16 residues. CDR3 sequence reads: CATSDTSPPTRNEQFF. CDR3 DNA: TGTGCCACCAGTGACACGTCCCCCCCCACTCGCAATGAGCAGTTCTTC.

This clonotype was seen repeatedly, ten times or more. This rearrangement joins TRBV5-6 to TRBJ2-1; the match to TRBD2 covers 15 bases. This CDR3 has 17 residues. Looked up from germline, CDR1 is SGHDT and CDR2 is YYEEEE. Unmatched junction bases numbered 9, after V lost 4 bases and J lost 7 bases. The CDR3 sequence: CASSIGLAGGRVNEQFF. The CDR3 DNA sequence: TGTGCCAGCAGCATCGGACTAGCGGGGGGGCGGGTGAATGAGCAGTTCTTC.